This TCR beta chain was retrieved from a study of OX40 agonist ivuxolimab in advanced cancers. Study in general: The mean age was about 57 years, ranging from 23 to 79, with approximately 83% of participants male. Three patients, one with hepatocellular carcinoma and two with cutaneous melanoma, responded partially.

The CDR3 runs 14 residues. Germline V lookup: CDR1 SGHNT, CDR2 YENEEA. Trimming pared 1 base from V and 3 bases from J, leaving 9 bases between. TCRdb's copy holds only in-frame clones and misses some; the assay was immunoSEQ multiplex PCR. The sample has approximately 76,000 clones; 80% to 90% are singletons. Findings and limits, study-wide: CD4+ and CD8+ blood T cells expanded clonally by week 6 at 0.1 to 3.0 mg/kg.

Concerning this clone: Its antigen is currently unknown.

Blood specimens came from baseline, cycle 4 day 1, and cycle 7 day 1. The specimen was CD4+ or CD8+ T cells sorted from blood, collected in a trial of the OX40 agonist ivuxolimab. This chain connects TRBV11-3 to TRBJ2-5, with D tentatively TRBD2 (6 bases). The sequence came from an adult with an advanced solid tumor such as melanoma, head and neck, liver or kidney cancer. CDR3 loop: CASSLGRGEETQYF. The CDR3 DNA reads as TGTGCCAGCAGCTTAGGGAGGGGTGAAGAGACCCAGTACTTC.